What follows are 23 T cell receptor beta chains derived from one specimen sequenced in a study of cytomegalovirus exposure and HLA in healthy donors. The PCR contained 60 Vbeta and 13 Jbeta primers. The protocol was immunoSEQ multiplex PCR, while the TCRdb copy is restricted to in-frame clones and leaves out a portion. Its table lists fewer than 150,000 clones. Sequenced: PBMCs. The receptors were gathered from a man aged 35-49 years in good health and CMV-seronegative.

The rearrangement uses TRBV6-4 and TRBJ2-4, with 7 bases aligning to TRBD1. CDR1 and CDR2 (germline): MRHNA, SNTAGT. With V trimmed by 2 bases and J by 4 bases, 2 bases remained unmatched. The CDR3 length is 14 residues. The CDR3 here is CASSDTGDKNIQYF. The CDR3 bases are TGTGCCAGCAGTGACACAGGGGATAAAAACATTCAGTACTTC.

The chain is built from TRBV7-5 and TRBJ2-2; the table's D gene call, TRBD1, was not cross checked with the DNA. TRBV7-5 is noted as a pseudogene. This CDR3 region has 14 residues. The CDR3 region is CVRSPNGGPGELFF. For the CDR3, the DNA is TGTGTCAGAAGCCCCAATGGGGGCCCCGGGGAGCTGTTTTTT.

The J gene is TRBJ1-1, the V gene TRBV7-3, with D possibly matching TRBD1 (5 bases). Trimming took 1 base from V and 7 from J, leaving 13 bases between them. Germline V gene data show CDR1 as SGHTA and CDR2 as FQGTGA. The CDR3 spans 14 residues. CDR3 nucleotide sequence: TGTGCCAGCAGCTTAATAGGAACGGACATTGAAGCTTTCTTT. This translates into CASSLIGTDIEAFF.

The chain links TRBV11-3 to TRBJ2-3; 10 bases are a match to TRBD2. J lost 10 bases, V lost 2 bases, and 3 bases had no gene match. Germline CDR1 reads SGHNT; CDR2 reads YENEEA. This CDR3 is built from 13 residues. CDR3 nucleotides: TGTGCCAGCAGCTTAAGCGGGGGGGCGTCGCAGTATTTT. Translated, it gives CASSLSGGASQYF.

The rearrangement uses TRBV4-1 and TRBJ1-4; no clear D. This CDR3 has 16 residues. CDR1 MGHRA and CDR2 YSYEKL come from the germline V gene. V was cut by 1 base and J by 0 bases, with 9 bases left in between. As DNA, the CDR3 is TGCGCCAGCAGCCAAGGTGACTCTCCAACTAATGAAAAACTGTTTTTT. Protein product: CASSQGDSPTNEKLFF.

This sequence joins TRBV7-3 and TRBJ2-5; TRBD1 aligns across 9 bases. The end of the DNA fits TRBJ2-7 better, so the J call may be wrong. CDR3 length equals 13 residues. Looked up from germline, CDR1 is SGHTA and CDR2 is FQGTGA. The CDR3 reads CASSTGTGNEQYF. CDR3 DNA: TGTGCCAGCAGCACCGGGACAGGGAACGAGCAGTACTTC.

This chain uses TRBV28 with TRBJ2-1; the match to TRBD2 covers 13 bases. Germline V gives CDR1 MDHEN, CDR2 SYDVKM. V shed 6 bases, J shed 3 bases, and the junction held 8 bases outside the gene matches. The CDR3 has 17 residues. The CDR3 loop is CASRPPGLAGFYNEQFF. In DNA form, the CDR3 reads TGTGCCAGCAGACCCCCGGGACTAGCGGGGTTCTACAATGAGCAGTTCTTC.

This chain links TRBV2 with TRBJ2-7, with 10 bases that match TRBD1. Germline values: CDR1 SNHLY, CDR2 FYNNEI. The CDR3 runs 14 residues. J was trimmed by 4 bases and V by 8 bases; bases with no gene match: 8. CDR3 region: CASCRDRGSYEQYF. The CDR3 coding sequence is TGTGCCAGCTGCCGGGACAGGGGTTCGTACGAGCAGTACTTC.

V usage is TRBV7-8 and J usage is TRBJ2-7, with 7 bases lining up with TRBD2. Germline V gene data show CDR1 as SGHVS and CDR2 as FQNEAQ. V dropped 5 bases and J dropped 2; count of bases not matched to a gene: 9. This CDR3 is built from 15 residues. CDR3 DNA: TGTGCCAGCAGCCAGTGGGGGGGAACGGCCTACGAGCAGTACTTC. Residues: CASSQWGGTAYEQYF.

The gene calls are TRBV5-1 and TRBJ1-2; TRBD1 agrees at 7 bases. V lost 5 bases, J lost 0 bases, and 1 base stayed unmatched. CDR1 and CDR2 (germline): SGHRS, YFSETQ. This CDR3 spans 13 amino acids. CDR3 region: CASSGTANYGYTF. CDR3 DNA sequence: TGCGCCAGCAGTGGGACAGCTAACTATGGCTACACCTTC.

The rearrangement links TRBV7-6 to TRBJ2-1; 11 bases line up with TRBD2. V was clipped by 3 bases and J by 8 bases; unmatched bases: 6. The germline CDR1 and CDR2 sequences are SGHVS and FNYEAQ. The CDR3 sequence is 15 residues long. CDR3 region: CASSFSGGARDEQFF. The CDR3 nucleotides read TGTGCCAGCAGCTTTAGCGGGGGGGCCCGGGATGAGCAGTTCTTC.

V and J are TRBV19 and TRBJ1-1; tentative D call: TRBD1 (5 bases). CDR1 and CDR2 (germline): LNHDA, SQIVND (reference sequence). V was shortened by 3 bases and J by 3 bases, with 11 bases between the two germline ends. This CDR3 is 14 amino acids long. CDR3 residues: CASSMTGGYTEAFF. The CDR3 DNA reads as TGTGCCAGTAGTATGACTGGGGGGTACACTGAAGCTTTCTTT.

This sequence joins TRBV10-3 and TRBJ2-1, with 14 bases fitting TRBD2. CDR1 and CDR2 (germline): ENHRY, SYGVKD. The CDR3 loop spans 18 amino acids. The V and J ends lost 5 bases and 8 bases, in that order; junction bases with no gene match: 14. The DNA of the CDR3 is TGTGCCATCAGTACTCGTGTAGGACTAGCGGGGGGAGGCGATGAGCAGTTCTTC. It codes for CAISTRVGLAGGGDEQFF.

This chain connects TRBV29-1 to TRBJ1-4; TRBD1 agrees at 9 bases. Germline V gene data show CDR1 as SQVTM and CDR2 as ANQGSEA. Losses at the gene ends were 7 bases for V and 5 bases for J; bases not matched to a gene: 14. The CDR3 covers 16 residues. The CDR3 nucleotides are TGCAGCGGACTCGGGACAGGGTTGGGATACAATGAAAAACTGTTTTTT. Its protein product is CSGLGTGLGYNEKLFF. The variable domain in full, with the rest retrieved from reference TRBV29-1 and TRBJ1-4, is SAVISQKPSRDICQRGTSLTIQCQVDSQVTMMFWYRQQPGQSLTLIATANQGSEATYESGFVIDKFPISRPNLTFSTLTVSNMSPEDSSIYLCSGLGTGLGYNEKLFFGSGTQLSVL.

Here the CDR3 DNA reads TGTGCCAGCAGTTTATACAAGGGGACCTACGAGCAGTACTTC. It codes for CASSLYKGTYEQYF. The rearrangement links TRBV6-5 to TRBJ2-7, with a possible D match to TRBD1 (5 bases). Germline V lookup: CDR1 MNHEY, CDR2 SVGAGI. The CDR3 covers 14 residues. V was clipped by 4 bases and J by 2 bases, with 12 bases between them.

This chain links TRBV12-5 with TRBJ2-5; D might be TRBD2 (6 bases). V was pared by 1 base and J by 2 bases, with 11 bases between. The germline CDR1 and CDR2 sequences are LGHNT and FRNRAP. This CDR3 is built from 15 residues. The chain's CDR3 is CASGLAAGRQETQYF. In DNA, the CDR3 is TGTGCTAGTGGTTTGGCGGCGGGGAGACAAGAGACCCAGTACTTC.

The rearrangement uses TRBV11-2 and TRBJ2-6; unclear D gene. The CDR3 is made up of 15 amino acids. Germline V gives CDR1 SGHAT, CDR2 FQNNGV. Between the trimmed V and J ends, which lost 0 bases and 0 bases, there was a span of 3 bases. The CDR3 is CASSLESSGANVLTF. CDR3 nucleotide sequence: TGTGCCAGCAGCTTAGAGAGCTCTGGGGCCAACGTCCTGACTTTC. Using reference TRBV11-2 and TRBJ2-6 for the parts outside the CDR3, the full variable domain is EAGVAQSPRYKIIEKRQSVAFWCNPISGHATLYWYQQILGQGPKLLIQFQNNGVVDDSQLPKDRFSAERLKGVDSTLKIQPAKLEDSAVYLCASSLESSGANVLTFGAGSRLTVL.

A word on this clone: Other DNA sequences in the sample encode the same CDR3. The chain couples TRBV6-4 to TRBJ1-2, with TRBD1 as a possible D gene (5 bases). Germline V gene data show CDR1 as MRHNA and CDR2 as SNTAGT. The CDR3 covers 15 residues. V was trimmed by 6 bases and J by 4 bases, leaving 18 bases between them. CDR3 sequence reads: CASSFYASGGYGYTF. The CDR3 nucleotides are TGTGCCAGCAGCTTCTATGCCAGCGGGGGCTATGGCTACACCTTC.

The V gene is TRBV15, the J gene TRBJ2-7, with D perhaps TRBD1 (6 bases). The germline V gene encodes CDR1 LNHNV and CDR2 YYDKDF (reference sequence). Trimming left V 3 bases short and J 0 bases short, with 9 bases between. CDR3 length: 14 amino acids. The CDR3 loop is CATSSWTDSYEQYF. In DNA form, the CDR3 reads TGTGCCACCAGCAGTTGGACAGACTCCTACGAGCAGTACTTC.

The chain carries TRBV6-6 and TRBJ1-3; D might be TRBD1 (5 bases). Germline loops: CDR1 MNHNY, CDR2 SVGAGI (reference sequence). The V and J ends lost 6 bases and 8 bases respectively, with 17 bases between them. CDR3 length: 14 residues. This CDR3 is CASSLSGTTDTIYF. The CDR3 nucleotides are TGTGCCAGCAGCCTTTCCGGGACTACGGACACCATATATTTT.

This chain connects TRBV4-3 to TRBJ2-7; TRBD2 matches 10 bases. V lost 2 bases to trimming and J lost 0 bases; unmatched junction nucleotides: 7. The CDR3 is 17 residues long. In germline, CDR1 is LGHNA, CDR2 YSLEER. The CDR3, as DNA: TGCGCCAGCAGCCAATATCCCCTAGCGGGGGTCTCCTACGAGCAGTACTTC. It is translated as CASSQYPLAGVSYEQYF.

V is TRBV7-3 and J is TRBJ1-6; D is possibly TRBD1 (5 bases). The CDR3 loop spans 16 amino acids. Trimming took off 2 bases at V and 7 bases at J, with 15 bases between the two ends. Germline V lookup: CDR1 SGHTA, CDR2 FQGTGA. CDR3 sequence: CASSLLGRAENSPLHF. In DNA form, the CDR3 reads TGTGCCAGCAGCTTACTAGGCAGGGCCGAGAATTCACCCCTCCACTTT.

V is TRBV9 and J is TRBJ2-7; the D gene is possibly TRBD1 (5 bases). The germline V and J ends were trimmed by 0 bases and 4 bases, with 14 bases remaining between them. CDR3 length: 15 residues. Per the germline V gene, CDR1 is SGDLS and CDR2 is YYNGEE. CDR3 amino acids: CASSVASGPRYEQYF. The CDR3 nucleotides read TGTGCCAGCAGCGTAGCTTCAGGGCCAAGGTACGAGCAGTACTTC. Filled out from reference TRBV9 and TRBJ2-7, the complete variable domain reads DSGVTQTPKHLITATGQRVTLRCSPRSGDLSVYWYQQSLDQGLQFLIQYYNGEERAKGNILERFSAQQFPDLHSELNLSSLELGDSALYFCASSVASGPRYEQYFGPGTRLTVT.